This TCR beta chain originates from a study of blood T cell repertoires in COVID-19. Per the authors' pipeline: Using reference gene primer amplification, nucleated cell counts were estimated. The protocol was immunoSEQ multiplex PCR, while the TCRdb copy is restricted to in-frame clones and leaves out a portion. V and J calls and clone size follow that table, whereas D and trimming were derived from the DNA. The profile shows some 280,000 clones, 89% of them singletons. This CDR3 has 15 amino acids. V was clipped by 5 bases and J by 4 bases, with 16 bases between them. The germline gives CDR1 MDHEN, CDR2 SYDVKM.

Sequencing was carried out using peripheral blood. The chain recombines TRBV28 with TRBJ2-3; D call uncertain. This receptor was identified in a middle-aged woman who had recovered from COVID-19. This CDR3 reads CASSPDSRLPDTQYF. As DNA, the CDR3 is TGTGCCAGCAGTCCAGACTCTCGGTTGCCAGATACGCAGTATTTT. Variable domain in full (rest from reference TRBV28 and TRBJ2-3): DVKVTQSSRYLVKRTGEKVFLECVQDMDHENMFWYRQDPGLGLRLIYFSYDVKMKEKGDIPEGYSVSREKKERFSLILESASTNQTSMYLCASSPDSRLPDTQYFGPGTRLTVL.